Listed here is a single T cell receptor beta chain. Its antigen target is currently unknown. There are no base qualities to consult, and no much larger clone falls within one base. V has 7 bases trimmed and J has 2 bases trimmed; junction bases matching no gene number 4. The CDR3 measures 13 amino acids from cysteine to phenylalanine. Only the CDR3 DNA stays, 39 bases, in frame from base 1. Looking up the germline V gene yields CDR1 SQVTM and CDR2 ANQGSEA. The collaborating institutions used their own protocols to collect whole blood in K2EDTA tubes. Collaborator samples were shipped for TCRbeta analysis as frozen whole blood, isolated PBMCs, or DNA extracted from either sample type. These data belong to a study of blood T cell repertoires in COVID-19 (dated by TCRdb to the early 2020s). Regarding the complete study: Collaborator samples came from the United States, Italy and Spain and covered acute and convalescent phases of COVID-19. The prospective study material was composed of cDNA or gDNA derived from T cells, B-cell-depleted T cells, or PBMCs. The dataset comprised deeply sampled blood TCRbeta repertoires from subjects exposed to, actively infected with, or recovered from COVID-19. A freely available public database, intended as a resource for researchers studying the immune response to SARS-CoV-2, is where the repertoires were released. Samples came from the ongoing ImmuneRACE study (first 160 participants) plus 1,254 subjects from 6 global collaborators. The sample metadata nearly always contained a de-identified subject ID, COVID-19 status, age in years and sex. Where available, HLA class I and class II types were obtained from metadata supplied by the sample provider rather than from assay-based typing. Results and caveats for the whole study, not just this receptor: Clinical and demographic metadata were provided uncurated, with the amount varying by source and participant.

TCRbeta CDR3 regions were amplified from genomic DNA using the immunoSEQ Assay, a bias-controlled multiplex PCR. On the study's bioinformatics: Nucleated cell counts per sample were estimated from amplification of reference gene primers within the assay. Sequence reads were collapsed and filtered to measure the absolute abundance of every unique TCRbeta CDR3 rearrangement. For each sample, productive Simpson clonality was calculated as the square root of Simpson's diversity index over productive rearrangements. Drawn from immuneACCESS, this table holds only the in-frame rearrangements with V and J called that TCRdb kept. Clones are partly lost; checked studies trace under half to an unresolved V gene and leave the rest unexplained. The DNA gave D and trimming, while V, J and clone size come from that table. The sample contains more than 150,000 clones, 75% to 90% of them found a single time. In total, the top ten clones hold about 15% of the sample.

The TCR sequence derives from a woman aged 40 to 50 with acute or convalescent COVID-19. The chain uses TRBV29-1 and TRBJ2-7; the junction holds 11 bases that match TRBD1. Sequenced input: peripheral blood. CDR3 protein: CSARTGGPYEQYF. The sequenced DNA: TGCAGCGCGAGGACAGGGGGCCCCTACGAGCAGTACTTC.